This T cell receptor (beta chain) derives from a study of blood T cell repertoires in COVID-19. Whole-study context: PBMCs, B-cell-depleted T cells, or T cells were the source of the cDNA or gDNA that made up the material.

V gave up 8 bases and J gave up 6 bases; unmatched junction bases: 3. CDR3 size: 12 residues. Looked up from germline, CDR1 is LNHDA and CDR2 is SQIVND (reference sequence). Per the original data handling: The authors estimated nucleated cell counts from reference gene primer amplification. This table comes from immunoSEQ multiplex PCR, and its TCRdb copy is limited to in-frame clones, with some not included. V and J calls and clone size are those listed in that table; D and trimming were worked out from the DNA. The repertoire holds 300,000 or so clones, with 80% to 90% as singletons. This clone was seen more than once but under ten times.

The sequenced sample consisted of PBMCs or T cells enriched from blood (not recorded which). The chain recombines TRBV19 with TRBJ1-1; 10 positions match TRBD1. This receptor was identified in a woman aged 40 to 49 with acute COVID-19. The CDR3 sequence is CASGTGAAEAFF. The CDR3 DNA reads TGTGCCAGTGGGACAGGGGCGGCTGAAGCTTTCTTT.